The text below deals with one T cell receptor (beta chain). Its antigen is as yet unknown. The sample belongs to a study of siplizumab effects on memory and regulatory T cells. Some clones are missing from TCRdb's copy, which holds only in-frame ones; the method was immunoSEQ multiplex PCR. Counted here are 100,000 or so clones, about 93% occurring once; the ten biggest clones make up 0.32%. V lost 5 bases, J lost 0 bases, and 10 bases lay in between. Looked up from germline, CDR1 is SGHVS and CDR2 is FQNEAQ. The CDR3 sequence is 14 residues long. General observations from the study: Proliferating siplizumab-cultured Tregs lacked confirmed suppressive function.

The receptor was isolated from a human donor in good health. The J gene is TRBJ1-1, the V gene TRBV7-8; D is undetermined. Sequencing input: CD4+ T cells sorted from blood. DNA of the CDR3: TGTGCCAGCAGCCAAGGACGGCTGAACACTGAAGCTTTCTTT. This translates into CASSQGRLNTEAFF.